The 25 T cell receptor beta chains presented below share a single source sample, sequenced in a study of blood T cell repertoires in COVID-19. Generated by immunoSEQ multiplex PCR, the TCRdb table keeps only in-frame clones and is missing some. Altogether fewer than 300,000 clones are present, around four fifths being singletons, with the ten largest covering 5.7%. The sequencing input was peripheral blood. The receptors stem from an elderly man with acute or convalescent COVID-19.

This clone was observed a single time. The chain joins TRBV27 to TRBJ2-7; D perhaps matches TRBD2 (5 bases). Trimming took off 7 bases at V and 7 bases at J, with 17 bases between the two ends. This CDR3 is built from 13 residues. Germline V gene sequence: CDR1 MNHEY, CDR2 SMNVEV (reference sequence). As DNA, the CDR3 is TGTGCCAGCACCGCGCTAGCCTCTTCGGAGCAGTACTTC. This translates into CASTALASSEQYF.

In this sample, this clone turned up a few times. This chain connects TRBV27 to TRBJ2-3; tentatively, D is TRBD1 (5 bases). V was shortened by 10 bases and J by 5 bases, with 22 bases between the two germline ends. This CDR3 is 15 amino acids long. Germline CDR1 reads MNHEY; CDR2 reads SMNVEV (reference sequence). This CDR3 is CATTPWAGYRDTQYF. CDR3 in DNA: TGTGCCACCACCCCCTGGGCAGGGTATCGAGATACGCAGTATTTT.

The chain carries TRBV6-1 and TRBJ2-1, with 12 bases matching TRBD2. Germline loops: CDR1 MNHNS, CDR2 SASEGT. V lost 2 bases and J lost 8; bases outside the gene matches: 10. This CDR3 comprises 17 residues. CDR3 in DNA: TGTGCCAGCAGTGAACTACTAGCGGGGGGTCGTAACTATGAGCAGTTCTTC. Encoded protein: CASSELLAGGRNYEQFF.

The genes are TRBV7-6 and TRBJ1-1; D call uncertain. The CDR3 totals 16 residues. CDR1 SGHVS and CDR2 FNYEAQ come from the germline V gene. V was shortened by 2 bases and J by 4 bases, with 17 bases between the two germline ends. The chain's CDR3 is CASSLSVPDSRTEAFF. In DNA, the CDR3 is TGTGCCAGCAGCTTATCTGTTCCGGACTCACGCACTGAAGCTTTCTTT.

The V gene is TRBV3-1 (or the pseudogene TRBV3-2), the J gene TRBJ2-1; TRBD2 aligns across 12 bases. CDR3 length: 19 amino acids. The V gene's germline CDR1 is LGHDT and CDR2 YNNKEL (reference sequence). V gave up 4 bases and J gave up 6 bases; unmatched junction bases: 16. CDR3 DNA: TGTGCCAGCAGCCCCGAGAACTTACGACTAGCGGGGGCCATCAATGAGCAGTTCTTC. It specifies CASSPENLRLAGAINEQFF.

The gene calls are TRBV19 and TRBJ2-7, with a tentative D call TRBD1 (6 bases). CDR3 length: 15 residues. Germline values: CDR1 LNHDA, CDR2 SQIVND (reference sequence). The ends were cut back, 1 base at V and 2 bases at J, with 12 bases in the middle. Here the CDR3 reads CASSIADRSTYEQYF. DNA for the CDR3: TGTGCCAGTAGTATAGCGGACAGAAGTACCTACGAGCAGTACTTC.

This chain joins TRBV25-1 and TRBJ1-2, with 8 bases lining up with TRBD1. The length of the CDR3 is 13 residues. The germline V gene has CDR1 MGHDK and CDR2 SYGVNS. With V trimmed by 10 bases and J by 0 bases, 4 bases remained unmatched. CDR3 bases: TGTGCCACCCTGGACAGGGCTAACTATGGCTACACCTTC. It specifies CATLDRANYGYTF.

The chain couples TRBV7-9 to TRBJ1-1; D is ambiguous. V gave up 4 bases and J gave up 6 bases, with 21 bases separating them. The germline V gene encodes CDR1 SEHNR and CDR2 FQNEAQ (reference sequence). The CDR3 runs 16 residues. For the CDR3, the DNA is TGTGCCAGCAGCTCTCGGGAGAGGGTATCTCCCGCTGAAGCTTTCTTT. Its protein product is CASSSRERVSPAEAFF. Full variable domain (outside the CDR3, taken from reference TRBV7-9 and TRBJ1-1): DTGVSQNPRHKITKRGQNVTFRCDPISEHNRLYWYRQTLGQGPEFLTYFQNEAQLEKSRLLSDRFSAERPKGSFSTLEIQRTEQGDSAMYLCASSSRERVSPAEAFFGQGTRLTVV.

CDR3 sequence reads: CSASIRGGALNYGYTF. CDR3 DNA sequence: TGCAGTGCTAGTATCCGAGGGGGGGCCCTTAACTATGGCTACACCTTC. The chain recombines TRBV20-1 with TRBJ1-2, with D tentatively TRBD1 (6 bases). V was clipped by 3 bases and J by 1 base, with 18 bases between them. From germline, CDR1 is DFQATT and CDR2 SNEGSKA (reference sequence). The CDR3 has 16 residues.

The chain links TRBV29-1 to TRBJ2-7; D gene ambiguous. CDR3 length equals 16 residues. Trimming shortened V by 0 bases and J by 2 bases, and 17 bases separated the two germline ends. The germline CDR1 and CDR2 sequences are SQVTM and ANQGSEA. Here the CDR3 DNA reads TGCAGCGTTGAAGATCCGACTCGGCGCTCCCCCTACGAGCAGTACTTC. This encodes CSVEDPTRRSPYEQYF.

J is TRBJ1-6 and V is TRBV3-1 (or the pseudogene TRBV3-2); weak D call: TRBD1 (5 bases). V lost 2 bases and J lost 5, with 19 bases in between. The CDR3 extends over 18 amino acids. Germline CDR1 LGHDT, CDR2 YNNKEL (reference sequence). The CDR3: CASSQFSGGRKDNSPLHF. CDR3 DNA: TGTGCCAGCAGCCAATTTTCCGGGGGACGAAAGGATAATTCACCCCTCCACTTT.

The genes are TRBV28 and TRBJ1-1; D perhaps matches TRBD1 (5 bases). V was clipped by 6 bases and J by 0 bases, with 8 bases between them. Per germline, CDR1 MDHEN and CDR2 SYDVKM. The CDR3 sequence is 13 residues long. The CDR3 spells CASRTTVNTEAFF. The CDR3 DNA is TGTGCCAGCAGGACGACAGTGAACACTGAAGCTTTCTTT.

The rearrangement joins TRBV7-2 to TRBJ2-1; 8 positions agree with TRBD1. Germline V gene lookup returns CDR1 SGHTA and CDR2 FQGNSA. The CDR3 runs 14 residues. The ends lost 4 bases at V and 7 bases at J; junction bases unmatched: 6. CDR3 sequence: CASSSYTGGNEQFF. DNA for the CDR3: TGTGCCAGCAGCTCCTATACAGGGGGTAATGAGCAGTTCTTC.

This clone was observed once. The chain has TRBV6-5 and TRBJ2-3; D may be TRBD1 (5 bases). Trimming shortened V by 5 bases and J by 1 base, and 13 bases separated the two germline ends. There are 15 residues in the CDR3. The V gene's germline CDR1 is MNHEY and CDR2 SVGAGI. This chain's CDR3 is CASSIRVSGTDTQYF. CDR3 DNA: TGTGCCAGCAGTATCAGGGTCTCGGGCACAGATACGCAGTATTTT.

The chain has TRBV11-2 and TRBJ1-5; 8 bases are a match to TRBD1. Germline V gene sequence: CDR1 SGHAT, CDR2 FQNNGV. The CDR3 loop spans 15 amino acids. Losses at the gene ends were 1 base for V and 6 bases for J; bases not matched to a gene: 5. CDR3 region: CASSLGTGYGQPQHF. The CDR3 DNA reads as TGTGCCAGCAGCTTAGGGACAGGGTACGGTCAGCCCCAGCATTTT.

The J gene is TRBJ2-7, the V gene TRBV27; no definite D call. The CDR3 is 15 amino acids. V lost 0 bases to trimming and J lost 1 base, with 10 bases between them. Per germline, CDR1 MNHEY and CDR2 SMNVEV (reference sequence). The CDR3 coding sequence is TGTGCCAGCAGTTTATCGCTCCCCGGGTCCTACGAGCAGTACTTC. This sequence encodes CASSLSLPGSYEQYF.

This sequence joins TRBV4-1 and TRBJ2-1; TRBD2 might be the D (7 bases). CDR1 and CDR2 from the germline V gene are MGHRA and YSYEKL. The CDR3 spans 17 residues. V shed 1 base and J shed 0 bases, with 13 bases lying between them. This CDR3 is CASSQGGGESSYNEQFF. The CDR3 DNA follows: TGCGCCAGCAGCCAAGGAGGGGGGGAGAGCTCCTACAATGAGCAGTTCTTC.

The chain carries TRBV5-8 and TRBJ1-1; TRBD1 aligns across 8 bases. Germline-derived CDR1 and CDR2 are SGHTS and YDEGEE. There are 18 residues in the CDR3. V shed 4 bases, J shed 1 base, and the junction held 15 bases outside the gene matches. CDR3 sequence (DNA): TGTGCCAGCAGCCTCCATTCAGGACAGGGAAAGGGGAACACTGAAGCTTTCTTT. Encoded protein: CASSLHSGQGKGNTEAFF.

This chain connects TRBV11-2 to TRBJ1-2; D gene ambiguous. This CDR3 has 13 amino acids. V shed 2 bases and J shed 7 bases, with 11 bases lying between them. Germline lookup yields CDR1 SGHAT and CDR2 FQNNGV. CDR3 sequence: CASSLQLGSGYTF. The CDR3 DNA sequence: TGTGCCAGCAGCTTACAGTTGGGGAGTGGCTACACCTTC.

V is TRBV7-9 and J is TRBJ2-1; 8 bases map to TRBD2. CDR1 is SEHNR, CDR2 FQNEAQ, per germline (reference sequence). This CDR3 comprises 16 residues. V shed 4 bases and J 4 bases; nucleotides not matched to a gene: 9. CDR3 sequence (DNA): TGTGCCAGCAGCTCCTACTTAGCGGGACTGTACAATGAGCAGTTCTTC. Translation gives CASSSYLAGLYNEQFF.

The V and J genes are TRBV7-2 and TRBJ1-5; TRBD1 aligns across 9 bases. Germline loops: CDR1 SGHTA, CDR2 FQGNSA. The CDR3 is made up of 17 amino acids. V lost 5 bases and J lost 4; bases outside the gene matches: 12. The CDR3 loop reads CASSLGMGQGGNQPQHF. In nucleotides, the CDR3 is TGTGCCAGCAGCCTCGGGATGGGACAGGGCGGAAATCAGCCCCAGCATTTT.

This CDR3 is CASSPVGEGQPQHF. The CDR3 bases are TGTGCCAGCTCACCAGTGGGGGAGGGTCAGCCCCAGCATTTT. The genes are TRBV18 and TRBJ1-5; D perhaps matches TRBD1 (5 bases). V lost 2 bases and J 6 bases, leaving 11 bases between the germline ends. The CDR3 spans 14 residues. Germline V gives CDR1 KGHSH, CDR2 LQKENI. Using reference TRBV18 and TRBJ1-5 for the parts outside the CDR3, the full variable domain is NAGVMQNPRHLVRRRGQEARLRCSPMKGHSHVYWYRQLPEEGLKFMVYLQKENIIDESGMPKERFSAEFPKEGPSILRIQQVVRGDSAAYFCASSPVGEGQPQHFGDGTRLSIL.

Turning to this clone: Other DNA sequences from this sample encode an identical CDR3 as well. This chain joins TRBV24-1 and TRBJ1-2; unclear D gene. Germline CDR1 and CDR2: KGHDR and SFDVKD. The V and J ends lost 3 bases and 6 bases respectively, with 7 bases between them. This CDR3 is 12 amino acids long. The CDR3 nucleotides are TGTGCCACCAGTGATACAGTTAATGGCTACACCTTC. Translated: CATSDTVNGYTF.

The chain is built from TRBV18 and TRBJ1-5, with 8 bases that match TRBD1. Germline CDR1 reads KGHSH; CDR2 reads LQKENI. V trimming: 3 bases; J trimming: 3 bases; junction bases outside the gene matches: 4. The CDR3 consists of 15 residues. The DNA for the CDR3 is TGTGCCAGCTCACCCGCGACAGGGGACAATCAGCCCCAGCATTTT. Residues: CASSPATGDNQPQHF.

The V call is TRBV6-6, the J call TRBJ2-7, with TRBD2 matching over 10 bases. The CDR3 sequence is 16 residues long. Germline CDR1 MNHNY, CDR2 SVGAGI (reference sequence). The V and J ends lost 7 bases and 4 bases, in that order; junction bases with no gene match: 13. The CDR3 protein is CASTPASGSLLYEQYF. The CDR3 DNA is TGTGCCAGCACTCCGGCTAGCGGGAGTTTATTATACGAGCAGTACTTC.